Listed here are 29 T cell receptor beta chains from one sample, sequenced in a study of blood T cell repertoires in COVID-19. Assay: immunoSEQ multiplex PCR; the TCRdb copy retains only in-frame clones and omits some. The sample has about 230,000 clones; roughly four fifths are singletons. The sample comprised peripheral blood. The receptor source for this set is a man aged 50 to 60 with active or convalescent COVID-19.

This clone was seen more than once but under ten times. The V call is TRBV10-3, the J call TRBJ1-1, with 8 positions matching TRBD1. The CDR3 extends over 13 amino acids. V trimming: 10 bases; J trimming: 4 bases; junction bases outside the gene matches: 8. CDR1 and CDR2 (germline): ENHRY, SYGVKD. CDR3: CATRQGPGTEAFF. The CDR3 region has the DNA TGTGCCACTAGACAGGGGCCGGGCACTGAAGCTTTCTTT.

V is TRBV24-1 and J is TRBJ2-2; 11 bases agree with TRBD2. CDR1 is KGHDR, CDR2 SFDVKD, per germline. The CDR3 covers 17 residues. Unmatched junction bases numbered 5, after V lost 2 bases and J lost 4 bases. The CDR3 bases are TGTGCCACCAGTGATTCTACTAGCGGGGGAGTCACCGGGGAGCTGTTTTTT. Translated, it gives CATSDSTSGGVTGELFF.

The CDR3 loop is CASSFGSTISHTGELFF. In nucleotides, the CDR3 is TGTGCCAGCAGCTTTGGCAGTACCATTTCCCACACCGGGGAGCTGTTTTTT. This chain uses TRBV7-6 with TRBJ2-2; no firm D call. Germline V lookup: CDR1 SGHVS, CDR2 FNYEAQ. Trimming cost V 3 bases and J 3 bases, with 17 bases left between them. The CDR3 has 17 amino acids.

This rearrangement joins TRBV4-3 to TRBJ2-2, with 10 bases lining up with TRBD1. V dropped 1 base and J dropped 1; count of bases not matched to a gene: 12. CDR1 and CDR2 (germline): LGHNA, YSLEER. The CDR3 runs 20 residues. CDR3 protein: CASSQGDSLGTGENTGELFF. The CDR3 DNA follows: TGCGCCAGCAGCCAAGGAGACTCCCTGGGGACAGGGGAGAACACCGGGGAGCTGTTTTTT.

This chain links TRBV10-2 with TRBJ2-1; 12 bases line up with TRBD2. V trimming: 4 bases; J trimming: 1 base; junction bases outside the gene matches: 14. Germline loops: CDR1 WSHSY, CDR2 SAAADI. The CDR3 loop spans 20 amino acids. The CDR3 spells CASSVLPLAGGIPSYNEQFF. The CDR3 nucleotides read TGCGCCAGCAGTGTCCTCCCTCTAGCGGGGGGGATCCCTTCCTACAATGAGCAGTTCTTC.

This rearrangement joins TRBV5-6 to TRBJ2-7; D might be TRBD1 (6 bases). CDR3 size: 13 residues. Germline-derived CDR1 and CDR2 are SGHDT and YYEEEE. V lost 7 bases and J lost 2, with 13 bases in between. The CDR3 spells CASRTESPYEQYF. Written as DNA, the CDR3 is TGTGCCAGCCGGACAGAGTCGCCCTACGAGCAGTACTTC. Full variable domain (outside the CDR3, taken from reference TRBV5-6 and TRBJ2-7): DAGVTQSPTHLIKTRGQQVTLRCSPKSGHDTVSWYQQALGQGPQFIFQYYEEEERQRGNFPDRFSGHQFPNYSSELNVNALLLGDSALYLCASRTESPYEQYFGPGTRLTVT.

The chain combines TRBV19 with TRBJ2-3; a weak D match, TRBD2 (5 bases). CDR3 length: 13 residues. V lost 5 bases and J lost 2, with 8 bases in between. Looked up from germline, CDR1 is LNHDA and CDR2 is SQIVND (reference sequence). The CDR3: CASSPGLTDTQYF. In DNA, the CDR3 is TGTGCCAGTAGTCCCGGACTCACAGATACGCAGTATTTT. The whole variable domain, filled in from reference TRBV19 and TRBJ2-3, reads DGGITQSPKYLFRKEGQNVTLSCEQNLNHDAMYWYRQDPGQGLRLIYYSQIVNDFQKGDIAEGYSVSREKKESFPLTVTSAQKNPTAFYLCASSPGLTDTQYFGPGTRLTVL.

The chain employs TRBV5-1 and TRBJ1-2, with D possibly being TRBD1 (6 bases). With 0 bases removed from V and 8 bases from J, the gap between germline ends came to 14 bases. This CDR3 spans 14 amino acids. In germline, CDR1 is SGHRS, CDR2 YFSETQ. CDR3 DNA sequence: TGCGCCAGCAGCTTGGAGTACAACAGGGAGGGCTACACCTTC. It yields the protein CASSLEYNREGYTF.

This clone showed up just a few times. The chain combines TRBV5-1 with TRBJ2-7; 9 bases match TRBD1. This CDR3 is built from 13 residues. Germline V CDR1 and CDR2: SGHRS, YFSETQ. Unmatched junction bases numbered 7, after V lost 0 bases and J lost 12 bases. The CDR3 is CASSLVGDRDSYF. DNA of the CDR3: TGCGCCAGCAGCTTGGTTGGGGACAGGGATTCGTACTTC.

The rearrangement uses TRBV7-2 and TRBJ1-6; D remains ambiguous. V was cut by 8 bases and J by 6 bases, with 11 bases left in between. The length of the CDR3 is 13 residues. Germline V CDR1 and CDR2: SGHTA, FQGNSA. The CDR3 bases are TGTGCCAGCGGGGAGGACCCTAATTCACCCCTCCACTTT. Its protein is CASGEDPNSPLHF.

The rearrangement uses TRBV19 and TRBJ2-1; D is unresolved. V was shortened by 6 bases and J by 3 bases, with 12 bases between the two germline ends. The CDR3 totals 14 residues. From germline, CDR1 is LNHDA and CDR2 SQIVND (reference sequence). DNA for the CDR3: TGTGCCAGTAGCTTCCATCTAGACTACAATGAGCAGTTCTTC. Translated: CASSFHLDYNEQFF.

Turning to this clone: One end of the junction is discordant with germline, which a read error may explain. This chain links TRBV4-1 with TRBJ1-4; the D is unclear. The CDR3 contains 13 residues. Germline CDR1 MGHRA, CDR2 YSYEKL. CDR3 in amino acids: CASSQATNEKLFF. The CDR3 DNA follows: TGCGCCAGCAGCCAAGCGACTAATGAGAAACTGTTTTTT.

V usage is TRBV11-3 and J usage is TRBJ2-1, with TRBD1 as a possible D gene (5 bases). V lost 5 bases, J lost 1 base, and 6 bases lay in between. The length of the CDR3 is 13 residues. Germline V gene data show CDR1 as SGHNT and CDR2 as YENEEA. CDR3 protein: CASSPGSYNEQFF. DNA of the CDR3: TGTGCCAGCAGCCCAGGGTCCTACAATGAGCAGTTCTTC.

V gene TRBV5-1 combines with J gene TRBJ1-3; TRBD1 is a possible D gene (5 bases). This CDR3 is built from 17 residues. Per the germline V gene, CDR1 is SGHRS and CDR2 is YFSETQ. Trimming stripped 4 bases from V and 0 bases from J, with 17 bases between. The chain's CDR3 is CASSPREGMSSGNTIYF. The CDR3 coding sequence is TGCGCCAGCAGCCCCAGGGAGGGGATGAGCTCTGGAAACACCATATATTTT.

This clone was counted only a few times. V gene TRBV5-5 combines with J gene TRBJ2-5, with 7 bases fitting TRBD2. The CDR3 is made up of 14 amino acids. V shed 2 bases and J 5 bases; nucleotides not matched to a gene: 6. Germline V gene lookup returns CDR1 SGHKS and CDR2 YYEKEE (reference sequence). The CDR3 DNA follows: TGTGCCAGCAGCTTTAACGGGGGGAGGGAGACCCAGTACTTC. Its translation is CASSFNGGRETQYF.

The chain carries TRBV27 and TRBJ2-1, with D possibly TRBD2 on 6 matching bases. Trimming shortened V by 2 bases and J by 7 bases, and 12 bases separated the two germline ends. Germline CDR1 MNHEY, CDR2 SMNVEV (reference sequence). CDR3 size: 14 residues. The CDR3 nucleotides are TGTGCCAGCAGTTTACGGGGAGGATCGAATGAGCAGTTCTTC. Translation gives CASSLRGGSNEQFF.

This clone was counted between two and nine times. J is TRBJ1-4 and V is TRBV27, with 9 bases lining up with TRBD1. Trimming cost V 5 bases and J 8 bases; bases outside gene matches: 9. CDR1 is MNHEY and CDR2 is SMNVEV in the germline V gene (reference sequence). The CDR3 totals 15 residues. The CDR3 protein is CASSHLQGAREKLFF. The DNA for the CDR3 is TGTGCCAGCAGTCACCTACAGGGGGCGAGAGAAAAACTGTTTTTT.

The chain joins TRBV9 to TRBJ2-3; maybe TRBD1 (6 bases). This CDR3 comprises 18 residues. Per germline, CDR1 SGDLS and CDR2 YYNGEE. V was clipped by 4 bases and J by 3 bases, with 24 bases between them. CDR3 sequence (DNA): TGTGCCAGCAGCACCGACAGGTTTAGGCAACACGGGACAGATACGCAGTATTTT. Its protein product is CASSTDRFRQHGTDTQYF. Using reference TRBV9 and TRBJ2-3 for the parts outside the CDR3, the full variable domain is DSGVTQTPKHLITATGQRVTLRCSPRSGDLSVYWYQQSLDQGLQFLIQYYNGEERAKGNILERFSAQQFPDLHSELNLSSLELGDSALYFCASSTDRFRQHGTDTQYFGPGTRLTVL.

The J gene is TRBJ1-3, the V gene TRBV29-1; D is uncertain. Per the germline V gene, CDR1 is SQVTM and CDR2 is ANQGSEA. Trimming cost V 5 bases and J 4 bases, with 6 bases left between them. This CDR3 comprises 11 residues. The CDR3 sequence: CSVPQGNTIYF. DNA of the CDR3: TGCAGCGTTCCACAAGGAAACACCATATATTTT.

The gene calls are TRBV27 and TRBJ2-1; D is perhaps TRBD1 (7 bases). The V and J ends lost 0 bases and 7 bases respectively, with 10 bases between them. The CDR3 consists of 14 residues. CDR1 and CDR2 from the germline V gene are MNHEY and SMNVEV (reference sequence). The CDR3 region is CASSLSAGGNEQFF. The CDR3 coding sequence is TGTGCCAGCAGTTTATCCGCAGGGGGGAATGAGCAGTTCTTC.

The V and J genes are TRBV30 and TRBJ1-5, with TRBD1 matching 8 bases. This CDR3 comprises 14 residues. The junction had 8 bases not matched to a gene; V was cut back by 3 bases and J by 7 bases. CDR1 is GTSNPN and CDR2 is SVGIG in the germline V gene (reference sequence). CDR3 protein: CAWSRDRLRQPQHF. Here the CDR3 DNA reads TGTGCCTGGAGCAGGGACAGGCTGAGACAGCCCCAGCATTTT.

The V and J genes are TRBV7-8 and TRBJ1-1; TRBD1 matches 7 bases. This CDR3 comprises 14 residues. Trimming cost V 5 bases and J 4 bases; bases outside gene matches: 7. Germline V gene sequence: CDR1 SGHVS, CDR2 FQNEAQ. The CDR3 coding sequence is TGTGCCAGCAGCCTCCAAAGGGGGCTCACTGAAGCTTTCTTT. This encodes CASSLQRGLTEAFF.

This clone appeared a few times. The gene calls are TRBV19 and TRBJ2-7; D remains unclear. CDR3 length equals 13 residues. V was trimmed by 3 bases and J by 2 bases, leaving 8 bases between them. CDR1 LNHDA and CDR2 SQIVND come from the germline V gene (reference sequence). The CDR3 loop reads CASSISFTYEQYF. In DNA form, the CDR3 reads TGTGCCAGTAGTATTAGTTTTACCTACGAGCAGTACTTC.

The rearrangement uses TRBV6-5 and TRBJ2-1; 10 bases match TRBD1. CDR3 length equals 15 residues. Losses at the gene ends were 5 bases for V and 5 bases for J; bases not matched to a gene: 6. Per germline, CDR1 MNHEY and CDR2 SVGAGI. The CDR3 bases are TGTGCCAGCAGTCCCTGGGGGACAGGGGACAATGAGCAGTTCTTC. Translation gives CASSPWGTGDNEQFF.

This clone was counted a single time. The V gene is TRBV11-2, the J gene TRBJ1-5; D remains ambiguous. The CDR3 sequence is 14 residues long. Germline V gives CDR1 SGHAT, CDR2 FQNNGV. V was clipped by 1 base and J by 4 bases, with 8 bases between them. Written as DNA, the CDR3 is TGTGCCAGCAGCTTAGTTGGTAGAAATCAGCCCCAGCATTTT. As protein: CASSLVGRNQPQHF.

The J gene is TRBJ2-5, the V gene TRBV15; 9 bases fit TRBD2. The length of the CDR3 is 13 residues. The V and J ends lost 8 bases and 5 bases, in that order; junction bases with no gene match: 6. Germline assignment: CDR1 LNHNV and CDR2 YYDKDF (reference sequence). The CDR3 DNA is TGTGCCACCCGGCGGACTAGCGCGGAGACCCAGTACTTC. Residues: CATRRTSAETQYF. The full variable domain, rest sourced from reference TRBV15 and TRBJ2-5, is DAMVIQNPRYQVTQFGKPVTLSCSQTLNHNVMYWYQQKSSQAPKLLFHYYDKDFNNEADTPDNFQSRRPNTSFCFLDIRSPGLGDTAMYLCATRRTSAETQYFGPGTRLLVL.

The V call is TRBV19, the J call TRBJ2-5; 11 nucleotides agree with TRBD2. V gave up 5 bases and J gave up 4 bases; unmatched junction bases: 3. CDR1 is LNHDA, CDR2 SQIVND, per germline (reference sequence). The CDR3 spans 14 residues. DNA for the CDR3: TGTGCCAGTAGTTTAACTAGCGGGGGAGAGACCCAGTACTTC. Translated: CASSLTSGGETQYF.

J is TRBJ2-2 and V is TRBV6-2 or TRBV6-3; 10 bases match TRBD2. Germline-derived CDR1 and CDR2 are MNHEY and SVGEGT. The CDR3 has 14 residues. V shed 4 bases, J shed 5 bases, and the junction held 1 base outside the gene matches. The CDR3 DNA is TGTGCCAGCAGTTTACTAGCGGGGACCGGGGAGCTGTTTTTT. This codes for CASSLLAGTGELFF.

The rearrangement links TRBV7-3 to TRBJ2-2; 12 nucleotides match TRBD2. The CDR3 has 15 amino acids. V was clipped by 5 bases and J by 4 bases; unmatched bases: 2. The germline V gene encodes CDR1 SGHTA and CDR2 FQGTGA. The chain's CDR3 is CASSPSGGATGELFF. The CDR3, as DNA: TGTGCCAGCAGCCCTAGCGGGGGGGCCACCGGGGAGCTGTTTTTT.